This T cell receptor beta chain came from a study of T cell changes during pregnancy in multiple sclerosis. The data were produced by immunoSEQ multiplex PCR, yet TCRdb's version contains in-frame clones alone and is incomplete. The sample gives roughly 52,000 clones, 94% of which show up once; approximately 5.5% is in the top ten. The CDR3 spans 16 residues. CDR1 is SEHNR, CDR2 FQNEAQ, per germline (reference sequence). The junction had 13 bases not matched to a gene; V was cut back by 3 bases and J by 9 bases. This receptor was taken from a female donor with multiple sclerosis, enrolled in a pregnancy study. The chain employs TRBV7-9 and TRBJ2-1, with 8 bases lining up with TRBD2. This specimen consisted of CD8+ T cells from peripheral blood mononuclear cells, obtained before pregnancy. In nucleotides, the CDR3 is TGTGCCAGCAGCTTGGAGCGGGAGACCCGACGAGGTGAGCAGTTCTTC. Protein product: CASSLERETRRGEQFF.